The 15 T cell receptor beta chains below were found in one sample sequenced in a study of blood T cell repertoires in COVID-19. Clones were read by immunoSEQ multiplex PCR, and TCRdb kept only the in-frame ones, dropping some. The repertoire consists of roughly 150,000 clones, with about 87% occurring once and the leading ten covering 35% to 55%. The sample comprised peripheral blood. These receptors all stem from a human donor in a cohort sampled during active COVID-19.

This sequence joins TRBV19 and TRBJ1-1; 11 bases line up with TRBD1. J lost 11 bases, V lost 7 bases, and 18 bases had no gene match. This CDR3 is 16 amino acids long. The germline V gene has CDR1 LNHDA and CDR2 SQIVND (reference sequence). CDR3 residues: CASKSRTGGLFERAFF. DNA for the CDR3: TGTGCCAGTAAATCAAGGACAGGGGGCCTGTTTGAAAGGGCTTTCTTT.

V gene TRBV10-3 combines with J gene TRBJ2-3; 11 nucleotides agree with TRBD2. Germline CDR1 ENHRY, CDR2 SYGVKD. With 3 bases clipped from V and 6 bases from J, the junction kept 8 bases outside the gene matches. This CDR3 region has 16 residues. CDR3 nucleotides: TGTGCCATCAGTGATCTTAGCGGGAGGGGCCGTGATACGCAGTATTTT. Translated, it gives CAISDLSGRGRDTQYF.

This clone was detected once. The gene calls are TRBV11-3 and TRBJ2-1; maybe TRBD2 (7 bases). With 1 base removed from V and 12 bases from J, the gap between germline ends came to 16 bases. The length of the CDR3 is 14 residues. The germline gives CDR1 SGHNT, CDR2 YENEEA. CDR3 in amino acids: CASSLGPSGGGQFF. The CDR3 DNA sequence: TGTGCCAGCAGCTTAGGTCCTAGCGGAGGGGGGCAGTTCTTC.

The CDR3 loop is CASSLGPTLRALHF. DNA of the CDR3: TGTGCCAGCAGCTTAGGGCCTACCCTTCGGGCCCTCCACTTT. The gene calls are TRBV7-9 and TRBJ1-6; the D is unclear. Germline V gene sequence: CDR1 SEHNR, CDR2 FQNEAQ (reference sequence). The CDR3 runs to 14 residues. Trimming took 1 base from V and 14 from J, leaving 15 bases between them.

The chain's CDR3 is CASSYREKGEQFF. The CDR3 DNA sequence: TGTGCCAGCAGTTACCGGGAGAAGGGTGAGCAGTTCTTC. The rearrangement links TRBV6-5 to TRBJ2-1; D perhaps matches TRBD2 (6 bases). Germline assignment: CDR1 MNHEY and CDR2 SVGAGI. V lost 2 bases and J lost 9, with 11 bases in between. This CDR3 has 13 amino acids.

This clone occurred a few times. The chain employs TRBV6-1 and TRBJ2-3; 10 nucleotides match TRBD1. The ends lost 2 bases at V and 0 bases at J; junction bases unmatched: 14. Germline CDR1 is MNHNS and CDR2 is SASEGT. The CDR3 is made up of 20 amino acids. CDR3 nucleotide sequence: TGTGCCAGCAGTGAAAGGGGACAGGGGTTCTCCGCCCCTAGCACAGATACGCAGTATTTT. Its protein is CASSERGQGFSAPSTDTQYF.

The chain couples TRBV9 to TRBJ2-3; D unclear. Germline assignment: CDR1 SGDLS and CDR2 YYNGEE. Trimming left V 0 bases short and J 4 bases short, with 3 bases between. CDR3 size: 12 residues. CDR3 region: CASSVGADTQYF. In DNA form, the CDR3 reads TGTGCCAGCAGCGTAGGAGCAGATACGCAGTATTTT.

The chain is built from TRBV6-2 or TRBV6-3 and TRBJ1-5; D unresolved. This CDR3 spans 14 amino acids. Germline CDR1 MNHEY, CDR2 SVGEGT. V gave up 5 bases and J gave up 6 bases, with 14 bases separating them. CDR3 amino acids: CASSRTLAVQPQHF. In DNA, the CDR3 is TGTGCCAGCAGTCGGACCTTAGCGGTTCAGCCCCAGCATTTT.

This chain joins TRBV18 and TRBJ1-1; D is uncertain. Germline V gene data show CDR1 as KGHSH and CDR2 as LQKENI. The CDR3 sequence is 14 residues long. The V and J ends lost 1 base and 4 bases respectively, with 10 bases between them. In DNA form, the CDR3 reads TGTGCCAGCTCACCACGAGGGTCGGGCACTGAAGCTTTCTTT. Amino acids: CASSPRGSGTEAFF.

The rearrangement links TRBV11-3 to TRBJ2-3, with 8 bases aligning to TRBD1. In germline, CDR1 is SGHNT, CDR2 YENEEA. Germline trimming cut 5 bases from V and 5 bases from J; bases unmatched to any gene: 9. The CDR3 loop spans 15 amino acids. The CDR3 is CASSPSGRGQDTQYF. The CDR3 DNA is TGTGCCAGCAGCCCCAGCGGCAGGGGGCAAGATACGCAGTATTTT.

V and J are TRBV5-1 and TRBJ2-2, with D possibly being TRBD2 (7 bases). This CDR3 has 15 amino acids. Germline V lookup: CDR1 SGHRS, CDR2 YFSETQ. Trimming cost V 5 bases and J 3 bases, with 14 bases left between them. The CDR3 DNA sequence: TGCGCCAGCAGTTTCCTAGGGGGGGACACCGGGGAGCTGTTTTTT. Translated, it gives CASSFLGGDTGELFF.

The gene calls are TRBV5-6 and TRBJ1-1, with 7 positions matching TRBD1. Unmatched junction bases numbered 12, after V lost 0 bases and J lost 7 bases. Germline loops: CDR1 SGHDT, CDR2 YYEEEE. The CDR3 sequence is 16 residues long. The CDR3 DNA follows: TGTGCCAGCAGCTTGGCCACAGGGGCCGCGACGGTTGAAGCTTTCTTT. It encodes CASSLATGAATVEAFF.

The chain links TRBV5-6 to TRBJ2-1, with TRBD2 identical over 7 bases. CDR1 is SGHDT, CDR2 YYEEEE, per germline. Trimming removed 5 bases from V and 5 bases from J; junction bases left unmatched: 7. This CDR3 has 14 residues. DNA of the CDR3: TGTGCCAGCAGTGGGGACTATGGGAACAATGAGCAGTTCTTC. Translated, it gives CASSGDYGNNEQFF.

The CDR3 region is CASQSGQGRSGANVLTF. In nucleotides, the CDR3 is TGTGCCAGCCAGTCGGGACAGGGGAGGTCTGGGGCCAACGTCCTGACTTTC. The gene calls are TRBV2 and TRBJ2-6; the match to TRBD1 covers 10 bases. This CDR3 comprises 17 residues. The germline V gene has CDR1 SNHLY and CDR2 FYNNEI. Trimming removed 8 bases from V and 1 base from J; junction bases left unmatched: 8.

This chain connects TRBV7-2 to TRBJ2-7; possible D gene TRBD2, 6 bases. The germline V and J ends were trimmed by 4 bases and 6 bases, with 13 bases remaining between them. This CDR3 has 13 residues. Germline CDR1 reads SGHTA; CDR2 reads FQGNSA. CDR3 in amino acids: CASSSSGPGEQYF. CDR3 DNA: TGTGCCAGCAGCTCGAGCGGGCCGGGCGAGCAGTACTTC.